The sequence of this T cell receptor beta chain was determined in a study of cytotoxic CD8 clonotypes in ibrutinib-treated CLL. Overall study: Investigators reported some 24 partial and 2 complete responses; after median roughly 70 months, approximately 15 patients remained remitted and some twelve progressed. Response samples followed a median 12 months of treatment, range 6 to 36.

Germline assignment: CDR1 MNHNS and CDR2 SASEGT. CDR3 length: 13 amino acids. After removal of 3 bases from V and 4 bases from J, the junction contained 3 bases not matched to a gene. The planned depth of sequencing spanned 1 in 200,000 to 1 in 1 million T cells. Libraries were prepared by immunoSEQ multiplex PCR; TCRdb keeps only in-frame clonotypes and omits some of them. This sample has 57,000 or so clones, with 50% to 70% found just once. Sequencing used PBMCs, obtained at disease progression, from a patient treated with ibrutinib. The TCR originated in a human donor with chronic lymphocytic leukemia. The V gene is TRBV6-1, the J gene TRBJ2-7, with 7 nucleotides matching TRBD1. CDR3 sequence (DNA): TGTGCCAGCAGTGAGGGACAGCCATACGAGCAGTACTTC. Encoded protein: CASSEGQPYEQYF.